The source of this TCR beta chain is a study of blood T cell repertoires in COVID-19. Across the study: PBMCs, B-cell-depleted T cells, or T cells provided the cDNA or gDNA that made up the material.

V gave up 5 bases and J gave up 0 bases, with 17 bases separating them. Germline assignment: CDR1 LNHDA and CDR2 SQIVND (reference sequence). The CDR3 length is 16 residues. TCRdb's table, derived via immunoSEQ multiplex PCR, lists solely in-frame clones and lacks some. This sample carries 250,000 or so clones, over 75% of them seen once, and the ten largest clones take about 0.74%. This clonotype was sampled from a young woman with acute or convalescent COVID-19. Sequenced material: peripheral blood. The rearrangement joins TRBV19 to TRBJ2-7, with D possibly matching TRBD2 (7 bases). As DNA, the CDR3 is TGTGCCAGTAGTCCCTTCAGCGGGACAAACTCCTACGAGCAGTACTTC. Protein sequence: CASSPFSGTNSYEQYF.